The 20 T cell receptor beta chains in this list originate from one sample, sequenced in a study of blood T cell repertoires in COVID-19. Libraries were prepared by immunoSEQ multiplex PCR; TCRdb keeps only in-frame clonotypes and omits some of them. The sample contains under 150,000 clones, 86% of which appear only once. Material: PBMCs or T cells enriched from blood (not recorded which). These receptors came from a woman aged 45-59 years who had recovered from COVID-19.

The chain combines TRBV7-2 with TRBJ2-7, with D hard to call. The CDR3 totals 15 residues. The germline V gene encodes CDR1 SGHTA and CDR2 FQGNSA. V dropped 0 bases and J dropped 1 base, with 10 bases sitting between them. The CDR3 nucleotides read TGTGCCAGCAGCTTAGCAGGCGGAACTTCCTACGAGCAGTACTTC. Protein sequence: CASSLAGGTSYEQYF.

The chain combines TRBV18 with TRBJ2-7; 10 bases align to TRBD1. This CDR3 spans 16 amino acids. In germline, CDR1 is KGHSH, CDR2 LQKENI. The trim removed 3 bases at V and 1 base at J, leaving 6 bases unmatched. CDR3 DNA: TGTGCCAGCTCACCTTCGGGGGGACAGGGGTCCTACGAGCAGTACTTC. Translation: CASSPSGGQGSYEQYF.

This clone has just one count. The sample holds other DNA sequences that translate to the same CDR3. This chain links TRBV3-1 (or the pseudogene TRBV3-2) with TRBJ1-6; tentative D call: TRBD1 (6 bases). Trimming pared 2 bases from V and 9 bases from J, leaving 14 bases between. This CDR3 is built from 15 residues. In germline, CDR1 is LGHDT, CDR2 YNNKEL (reference sequence). CDR3 amino acids: CASSQNAGASSPLHF. In nucleotides, the CDR3 is TGTGCCAGCAGCCAAAATGCAGGGGCAAGTTCACCCCTCCACTTT.

This clone was detected only once. This sequence joins TRBV5-5 and TRBJ1-1; 7 bases map to TRBD1. With V trimmed by 0 bases and J by 5 bases, 4 bases remained unmatched. Germline V CDR1 and CDR2: SGHKS, YYEKEE (reference sequence). The CDR3 sequence is 14 residues long. In DNA, the CDR3 is TGTGCCAGCAGCTTGGGACAGGGAGGTACTGAAGCTTTCTTT. It encodes CASSLGQGGTEAFF.

The chain is built from TRBV19 and TRBJ1-3; TRBD1 matches 8 bases. V shed 9 bases and J 2 bases; nucleotides not matched to a gene: 9. CDR1 and CDR2 (germline): LNHDA, SQIVND (reference sequence). This CDR3 spans 15 amino acids. This CDR3 reads CASRGQGTTGNTIYF. The CDR3 DNA sequence: TGTGCCAGCCGCGGACAGGGAACAACTGGAAACACCATATATTTT.

The V gene is TRBV7-3, the J gene TRBJ1-1; possible D gene TRBD1, 6 bases. Between the trimmed V and J ends, which lost 1 base and 6 bases, there was a span of 15 bases. Germline values: CDR1 SGHTA, CDR2 FQGTGA. This CDR3 contains 15 residues. The CDR3 DNA follows: TGTGCCAGCAGCTTAAGTCCTGACAGGCCCTCTGAAGCTTTCTTT. The encoded protein is CASSLSPDRPSEAFF. Complete variable domain (other parts from reference TRBV7-3 and TRBJ1-1): GAGVSQTPSNKVTEKGKYVELRCDPISGHTALYWYRQSLGQGPEFLIYFQGTGAADDSGLPNDRFFAVRPEGSVSTLKIQRTERGDSAVYLCASSLSPDRPSEAFFGQGTRLTVV.

The chain joins TRBV7-8 to TRBJ1-1, with D possibly TRBD1 on 5 matching bases. CDR3 length: 16 amino acids. Germline V gives CDR1 SGHVS, CDR2 FQNEAQ. V shed 3 bases and J shed 3 bases, with 17 bases lying between them. The CDR3, as DNA: TGTGCCAGCAGCTTGGGGAGGGGCCTACTAGACACTGAAGCTTTCTTT. This gives the protein CASSLGRGLLDTEAFF. The whole variable domain, filled in from reference TRBV7-8 and TRBJ1-1, reads GAGVSQSPRYKVAKRGQDVALRCDPISGHVSLFWYQQALGQGPEFLTYFQNEAQLDKSGLPSDRFFAERPEGSVSTLKIQRTQQEDSAVYLCASSLGRGLLDTEAFFGQGTRLTVV.

This rearrangement joins TRBV10-1 to TRBJ1-6; D uncertain. The V and J ends lost 6 bases and 7 bases respectively, with 10 bases between them. CDR1 WNHNN and CDR2 SYGVQD come from the germline V gene (reference sequence). The CDR3 loop spans 13 amino acids. The CDR3 DNA follows: TGCGCCAGCAGACTTACAGAAAATTCACCCCTCCACTTT. This translates into CASRLTENSPLHF.

This sequence joins TRBV5-1 and TRBJ2-7, with a tentative D call TRBD2 (7 bases). The ends were cut back, 0 bases at V and 7 bases at J, with 17 bases in the middle. The CDR3 covers 15 residues. Germline CDR1 and CDR2: SGHRS and YFSETQ. CDR3 sequence: CASSLAWGGLGEQYF. As DNA, the CDR3 is TGCGCCAGCAGCTTGGCGTGGGGGGGCTTGGGTGAGCAGTACTTC. Full variable domain (outside the CDR3, taken from reference TRBV5-1 and TRBJ2-7): KAGVTQTPRYLIKTRGQQVTLSCSPISGHRSVSWYQQTPGQGLQFLFEYFSETQRNKGNFPGRFSGRQFSNSRSEMNVSTLELGDSALYLCASSLAWGGLGEQYFGPGTRLTVT.

The V and J genes are TRBV2 and TRBJ2-5, with 9 bases fitting TRBD1. V was pared by 6 bases and J by 5 bases, with 7 bases of the junction left unmatched. The CDR3 is 14 amino acids. Germline V gene lookup returns CDR1 SNHLY and CDR2 FYNNEI. This chain's CDR3 is CASRGDREGETQYF. For the CDR3, the DNA is TGTGCCAGCAGGGGGGACAGGGAAGGGGAGACCCAGTACTTC. Looking up the rest from reference TRBV2 and TRBJ2-5 gives the full variable domain: EPEVTQTPSHQVTQMGQEVILRCVPISNHLYFYWYRQILGQKVEFLVSFYNNEISEKSEIFDDQFSVERPDGSNFTLKIRSTKLEDSAMYFCASRGDREGETQYFGPGTRLLVL.

The rearrangement joins TRBV15 to TRBJ1-1, with D perhaps matching TRBD1 (5 bases). The germline V gene has CDR1 LNHNV and CDR2 YYDKDF (reference sequence). This CDR3 has 16 amino acids. V was pared by 5 bases and J by 0 bases, with 16 bases between. DNA of the CDR3: TGTGCCACCAGCCGGGGGGACCGGGGCCTGAACACTGAAGCTTTCTTT. Protein product: CATSRGDRGLNTEAFF. The variable domain in full, with the rest retrieved from reference TRBV15 and TRBJ1-1, is DAMVIQNPRYQVTQFGKPVTLSCSQTLNHNVMYWYQQKSSQAPKLLFHYYDKDFNNEADTPDNFQSRRPNTSFCFLDIRSPGLGDTAMYLCATSRGDRGLNTEAFFGQGTRLTVV.

V is TRBV19 and J is TRBJ2-7; the match to TRBD2 covers 8 bases. Per germline, CDR1 LNHDA and CDR2 SQIVND (reference sequence). V lost 5 bases to trimming and J lost 0 bases; unmatched junction nucleotides: 6. This CDR3 region has 15 residues. The CDR3, as DNA: TGTGCCAGTAGTCGAGCGGGGGCGAGCTCCTACGAGCAGTACTTC. Translated, it gives CASSRAGASSYEQYF.

V is TRBV18 and J is TRBJ1-5, with 11 bases aligning to TRBD1. Losses at the gene ends were 3 bases for V and 0 bases for J; bases not matched to a gene: 4. Per germline, CDR1 KGHSH and CDR2 LQKENI. This CDR3 spans 17 amino acids. The CDR3 loop reads CASSPGTGGRSNQPQHF. CDR3 nucleotides: TGTGCCAGCTCACCGGGGACAGGGGGGCGTAGCAATCAGCCCCAGCATTTT. Full variable domain (missing parts from reference TRBV18 and TRBJ1-5): NAGVMQNPRHLVRRRGQEARLRCSPMKGHSHVYWYRQLPEEGLKFMVYLQKENIIDESGMPKERFSAEFPKEGPSILRIQQVVRGDSAAYFCASSPGTGGRSNQPQHFGDGTRLSIL.

The chain couples TRBV12-3 or TRBV12-4 to TRBJ2-7, with a weak D call TRBD1 (5 bases). This CDR3 has 12 amino acids. V lost 6 bases to trimming and J lost 3 bases, with 9 bases between them. In nucleotides, the CDR3 is TGTGCCAGCAGAACTGACAGCTACGAGCAGTACTTC. Translated: CASRTDSYEQYF.

This clone has a handful of counts. The chain is built from TRBV3-1 (or the pseudogene TRBV3-2) and TRBJ1-5; D is possibly TRBD1 (6 bases). Germline loops: CDR1 LGHDT, CDR2 YNNKEL (reference sequence). This CDR3 is 15 amino acids long. V lost 6 bases and J lost 2, with 14 bases in between. This CDR3 is CASSREQGRNQPQHF. CDR3 DNA sequence: TGTGCCAGCAGTCGGGAACAGGGACGCAATCAGCCCCAGCATTTT.

The rearrangement uses TRBV6-2 or TRBV6-3 and TRBJ1-1, with D tentatively TRBD1 (5 bases). Trimming stripped 6 bases from V and 1 base from J, with 15 bases between. Germline CDR1 is MNHEY and CDR2 is SVGEGT. The CDR3 has 15 residues. CDR3 residues: CASSRSGAANTEAFF. Here the CDR3 DNA reads TGTGCCAGCAGCCGGTCTGGGGCCGCGAACACTGAAGCTTTCTTT.

The chain couples TRBV6-5 to TRBJ1-2; TRBD1 matches at 7 bases. Germline-derived CDR1 and CDR2 are MNHEY and SVGAGI. The CDR3 is 15 residues long. The V and J ends lost 6 bases and 0 bases, in that order; junction bases with no gene match: 7. The DNA for the CDR3 is TGTGCCAGCAGCGCGGACAGGAGTGCTAACTATGGCTACACCTTC. Translating it yields CASSADRSANYGYTF.

The chain links TRBV7-9 to TRBJ1-4; no clear D gene. Per the germline V gene, CDR1 is SEHNR and CDR2 is FQNEAQ (reference sequence). The germline V and J ends were trimmed by 4 bases and 8 bases, with 8 bases remaining between them. The CDR3 is made up of 12 amino acids. CDR3 nucleotide sequence: TGTGCCAGCAGCTCCCCCTCGGAAAAACTGTTTTTT. Its translation is CASSSPSEKLFF.

V usage is TRBV7-9 and J usage is TRBJ2-7, with D possibly matching TRBD1 (6 bases). The CDR3 contains 15 residues. The ends were cut back, 4 bases at V and 0 bases at J, with 13 bases in the middle. CDR1 and CDR2 from the germline V gene are SEHNR and FQNEAQ (reference sequence). CDR3 region: CASSSDSDISYEQYF. CDR3 DNA sequence: TGTGCCAGCAGCTCGGACAGCGATATCTCCTACGAGCAGTACTTC.

This clone was seen once. The chain joins TRBV7-8 to TRBJ1-4, with D possibly TRBD1 on 5 matching bases. V was shortened by 5 bases and J by 0 bases, with 13 bases between the two germline ends. Germline CDR1 is SGHVS and CDR2 is FQNEAQ. CDR3 length: 16 residues. The CDR3 DNA reads as TGTGCCAGCAGCACCAGGGAACTTGCAACTAATGAAAAACTGTTTTTT. Its protein is CASSTRELATNEKLFF.